Included here is one T cell receptor beta chain sequence, with context. This clonotype appeared many times. The antigen it recognizes is unknown. Base quality data are lacking; no much larger clone is found one base away. Trimming removed 3 bases from V and 11 bases from J, leaving 10 bases between the germline ends. Including cysteine and phenylalanine, the CDR3 has 11 amino acids. The entry retains the CDR3 DNA only, 33 bases that are in frame from base 1. Based on the germline V gene, the CDR1 and CDR2 sequences are MDHEN and SYDVKM. The sample is drawn from a study of T cells after yellow fever vaccination (dated by TCRdb to the late 2010s). Background for the entire study: The SMART-Seq v4 Ultra Low Input RNA kit was used to prepare libraries from fractions with low cell numbers. To track T-cell clones before and after primary and booster YFV17D yellow fever vaccination, bulk TCR alpha and beta repertoires were sequenced longitudinally. Two healthy male donors, one aged 18 to 30 and one aged 30 to 40 years, made up the cohort. Blood samples were taken at several timepoints before and after primary and secondary immunization, and bulk PBMC replicates and cell subsets were isolated.

The treatment or condition label, read with the paper, signifies: live attenuated yellow fever vaccine strain. A standard Ficoll-Paque protocol was used to isolate PBMCs from peripheral blood. Dynabeads CD4 and CD8 positive selection kits were used to isolate the CD4 and CD8 T-cell fractions. TriZol was used to extract RNA from bulk PBMCs, CD4 and CD8 fractions, and dextramer-positive and dextramer-negative fractions. Sequencing relied on an Illumina NovaSeq 6000. Synthesis of TCR cDNA relied on 5'RACE template switching, a step that introduced a universal primer site along with unique molecular identifiers. Priming for cDNA synthesis came from both the TCR alpha and TCR beta constant segments. Two PCR steps were used to amplify libraries, with sample barcodes and sequencing adapters being added in the second step. Sequencing of the libraries was done on either Illumina HiSeq 2500 (2x100 bp) or NovaSeq (2x150 bp). The authors processed their data as follows. MIGEC was used to demultiplex reads and collapse the reads into UMI consensus sequences, and MiXCR was used for V(D)J alignment. Vaccine-responding clonotypes were identified with edgeR using replicate PBMC samples, with FDR below 0.01 and a log2 fold change above 5 up to day 15 being required. CD4 or CD8 identity was assigned to each bulk clonotype according to whether the clonotype was present at higher abundance in the sequenced CD4 repertoire or the sequenced CD8 repertoire. TCRdb reprocessing: public reads trimmed at Q25 with fastp, clones called with MiXCR, in-frame beta chains kept. Each record represents a unique CDR3 protein, reported with the most common genes and DNA among its rows. The V and J calls were determined by TCRdb, not by the authors. The sample yields approximately 300,000 distinct CDR3 sequences; around a tenth were counted once. About 3% of the sample is in the top ten clones.

What the research found in general, with its limitations: Most clones expanded after primary vaccination were re-detected after the booster (almost 97% of CD4 and 80% to 90% of CD8), suggesting broad memory maintenance. A small share of clonotypes occurred in both CD4 and CD8 compartments, likely arising from convergent recombination. Because only a couple of donors were included in the study, the extent to which the findings can be generalized is limited. Compared with the primary T-cell response, the secondary T-cell response was weaker but faster, peaking on day 5 rather than day 15. Computational filtering was required because FACS-sorted repertoires could contain abundant contaminating clonotypes from the bulk population.

This receptor was identified in a man younger than 35 who received the YFV17D yellow fever vaccine. The rearrangement combines TRBV28 with TRBJ1-1; perhaps TRBD1 is the D gene, with 5 bases matching. Here the sequenced sample was CD4+ T cells sorted from PBMCs, taken 45 days after the yellow fever booster vaccination. The DNA reads as follows: TGTGCCAGCAGTTTCCGGGAGGGGGCTTTCTTT. Translated, this gives CASSFREGAFF. Joined to the reference TRBV28 and TRBJ1-1 proteins, this CDR3 gives the full variable domain: DVKVTQSSRYLVKRTGEKVFLECVQDMDHENMFWYRQDPGLGLRLIYFSYDVKMKEKGDIPEGYSVSREKKERFSLILESASTNQTSMYLCASSFREGAFFGQGTRLTVV.